This entry describes one T cell receptor (beta chain). The data were obtained in a study of blood T cell repertoires in COVID-19. Study information: The United States, Italy and Spain provided the acute and convalescent COVID-19 samples. T cells, B-cell-depleted T cells, or PBMCs supplied cDNA or gDNA.

TCRdb keeps only in-frame clones here, not all; method: immunoSEQ multiplex PCR. The sample shows 200,000 or so clones, about 85% of them seen only once. Germline V lookup: CDR1 MNHEY, CDR2 SVGEGT. The CDR3 consists of 14 residues. Trimming cost V 5 bases and J 8 bases; bases outside gene matches: 7. This receptor was taken from a human donor in a cohort sampled during active COVID-19. The specimen sequenced was peripheral blood. The chain combines TRBV6-2 or TRBV6-3 with TRBJ2-2; 8 nucleotides agree with TRBD2. The CDR3 coding sequence is TGTGCCAGCAGTATCCCCCGGGAGGGTGGGGAGCTGTTTTTT. It is translated as CASSIPREGGELFF.